These T cell receptor beta chains were read from a single sample in a study of graft-versus-host responses after intestinal transplantation. These receptors lack a known antigen. Clones were read by immunoSEQ multiplex PCR, and TCRdb kept only the in-frame ones, dropping some. This sample carries under 95,000 clones, roughly 80% of them seen once, and the ten largest clones take more than 0.8%. The sample was unstimulated CD4+ T cells sorted from spleen or lymph node cells, taken before intestinal transplant. The receptors were gathered from a human donor who received an intestinal transplant. The CDR3 runs from the conserved cysteine through the conserved F or W. The order of the fields is J gene, CDR3 length, D gene, V gene, clone size, CDR3 protein, CDR3 DNA. D genes are given only for firm matches. Only part of the rows carry a size: once, few, many, or a class if the clone is expanded.

TRBJ2-2 14 TRBD2 TRBV2 few CASTGLAVTGELFF TGTGCCAGCACGGGACTAGCGGTCACCGGGGAGCTGTTTTTT
TRBJ2-6 14 - TRBV5-4 - CAGGPHSGANVLTF TGTGCCGGCGGCCCCCACTCTGGGGCCAACGTCCTGACTTTC
TRBJ2-7 11 TRBD1 TRBV6-5 - CASGQAYEQYF TGTGCCAGCGGACAGGCCTACGAGCAGTACTTC
TRBJ1-5 13 - TRBV7-2 - CASSLRAYPPQHF TGTGCCAGCAGCTTGCGGGCCTATCCTCCCCAGCATTTT
TRBJ2-7 15 TRBD1 TRBV19 - CASSSGGTGGYEQYF TGTGCCAGTAGTTCGGGAGGGACAGGGGGCTACGAGCAGTACTTC
TRBJ2-5 16 TRBD1 TRBV10-3 - CAISEYRTGLGETQYF TGTGCCATCAGTGAGTACCGGACAGGCCTTGGGGAGACCCAGTACTTC
TRBJ2-3 13 - TRBV19 - CASSPTEARTQYF TGTGCCAGTAGTCCCACGGAGGCGCGAACGCAGTATTTT
TRBJ1-4 16 TRBD1 TRBV4-2 - CASSQDLTGGDEKLFF TGTGCCAGCAGCCAGGACTTGACAGGGGGCGATGAAAAACTGTTTTTT
TRBJ2-5 18 - TRBV4-2 - CASSQDRPQTGEDETQYF TGTGCCAGCAGCCAAGATAGGCCCCAGACTGGGGAGGATGAGACCCAGTACTTC
TRBJ2-1 14 TRBD2 TRBV4-2 - CASSQERAGDAQFF TGTGCCAGCAGCCAAGAGAGAGCGGGAGACGCGCAGTTCTTC
TRBJ2-7 15 TRBD1 TRBV28 - CASSLPGTASYEQYF TGTGCCAGCAGTTTACCCGGGACAGCTTCCTACGAGCAGTACTTC
TRBJ2-5 14 TRBD1 TRBV10-3 - CAISEGQGRETQYF TGTGCCATCAGTGAGGGACAGGGGAGAGAGACCCAGTACTTC
TRBJ2-2 15 - TRBV6-5 few CASSYDWSFSGELFF TGTGCCAGCAGTTACGATTGGAGTTTCAGCGGGGAGCTGTTTTTT
TRBJ1-4 14 TRBD1 TRBV5-1 - CASSQGTGLEKLFF TGCGCCAGCAGCCAGGGGACAGGGCTTGAAAAACTGTTTTTT
TRBJ1-3 13 TRBD1 TRBV11-3 once CASSPRTGDTIYF TGTGCCAGCAGCCCACGGACAGGGGACACCATATATTTT
TRBJ2-1 17 - TRBV23-1 - CASSQAGSFGDYNEQFF TGCGCCAGCAGTCAAGCGGGATCTTTCGGGGACTACAATGAGCAGTTCTTC
TRBJ1-5 15 TRBD1 TRBV6-6 - CASDRGQYSNQPQHF TGTGCCAGCGACAGGGGCCAATATAGCAATCAGCCCCAGCATTTT
TRBJ2-1 16 - TRBV5-1 once CASSLERGNSYNEQFF TGCGCCAGCAGCTTGGAAAGGGGGAACTCCTACAATGAGCAGTTCTTC
TRBJ2-2 14 - TRBV5-1 - CASSLSEGPGELFF TGCGCCAGCAGCTTGTCGGAGGGTCCCGGGGAGCTGTTTTTT
TRBJ2-3 13 - TRBV5-6 - CASSLGQRGAQYF TGTGCCAGCAGCTTGGGACAACGGGGTGCGCAGTATTTT
TRBJ1-5 17 TRBD1 TRBV28 few CASSSTGAKKSNQPQHF TGTGCCAGCAGTTCCACAGGGGCTAAGAAGAGCAATCAGCCCCAGCATTTT
TRBJ1-1 14 - TRBV5-1 - CASSLNPGNTEAFF TGCGCCAGCAGCCTGAATCCAGGGAACACTGAAGCTTTCTTT
TRBJ2-3 14 TRBD2 TRBV28 - CASVLAGGLNTQYF TGTGCCAGCGTATTAGCGGGAGGTCTAAATACGCAGTATTTT
TRBJ2-1 16 - TRBV15 - CATSRDRLSPYNEQFF TGTGCCACCAGCAGAGATCGGTTGTCACCTTACAATGAGCAGTTCTTC
TRBJ2-4 11 - TRBV20-1 - CSARLENIQYF TGCAGTGCTAGACTTGAAAACATTCAGTACTTC
TRBJ2-5 15 TRBD1 TRBV5-1 - CASSSIPGGSETQYF TGCGCCAGCAGCTCTATCCCAGGGGGCAGTGAGACCCAGTACTTC
TRBJ2-3 12 - TRBV2 - CASSAQRNTQYF TGTGCCAGCAGCGCACAACGAAATACGCAGTATTTT
TRBJ2-3 15 TRBD1 TRBV5-1 - CASSPGQGYTDTQYF TGCGCCAGCAGCCCGGGACAGGGGTACACAGATACGCAGTATTTT
TRBJ2-6 18 TRBD1 TRBV5-6 - CASSLRGTGHSGANVLTF TGTGCCAGCAGCTTGCGGGGGACAGGGCACTCTGGGGCCAACGTCCTGACTTTC